This entry lists 27 T cell receptor beta chains sequenced from one sample in a study of blood T cell repertoires in COVID-19. Repertoires were generated with immunoSEQ multiplex PCR, while TCRdb's copy carries only in-frame clones and drops some. The sample comprises roughly 330,000 clones, 85% to 90% of which are singletons, and roughly 4% rests with the top ten. Input material: peripheral blood. The receptors come from a woman aged 50 to 60 with active or convalescent COVID-19.

V and J are TRBV29-1 and TRBJ1-1; D is uncertain. In germline, CDR1 is SQVTM, CDR2 ANQGSEA. The ends were cut back, 6 bases at V and 1 base at J, with 6 bases in the middle. This CDR3 is built from 11 residues. CDR3 nucleotide sequence: TGCAGCGTGTCTAGGAACACTGAAGCTTTCTTT. Its translation is CSVSRNTEAFF.

J is TRBJ2-4 and V is TRBV2, with D possibly being TRBD1 (6 bases). Germline V gene sequence: CDR1 SNHLY, CDR2 FYNNEI. V shed 7 bases and J shed 1 base, with 11 bases lying between them. This CDR3 region has 14 residues. The CDR3 DNA reads as TGTGCCAGCAAAAAGGGGGTCGCCAAAAACATTCAGTACTTC. Its translation: CASKKGVAKNIQYF. The entire variable domain, with the rest obtained from reference TRBV2 and TRBJ2-4, is as follows: EPEVTQTPSHQVTQMGQEVILRCVPISNHLYFYWYRQILGQKVEFLVSFYNNEISEKSEIFDDQFSVERPDGSNFTLKIRSTKLEDSAMYFCASKKGVAKNIQYFGAGTRLSVL.

In its sample, this clone was seen a few times. The rearrangement joins TRBV7-3 to TRBJ2-2; TRBD1 matches at 8 bases. Trimming removed 4 bases from V and 6 bases from J; junction bases left unmatched: 13. Per the germline V gene, CDR1 is SGHTA and CDR2 is FQGTGA. The CDR3 length is 17 residues. This CDR3 reads CASSYRTGRLRAGELFF. For the CDR3, the DNA is TGTGCCAGCAGCTATCGGACAGGGCGGCTCAGGGCCGGGGAGCTGTTTTTT.

The gene calls are TRBV15 and TRBJ1-1; D unresolved. The CDR3 has 15 amino acids. With 1 base removed from V and 4 bases from J, the gap between germline ends came to 13 bases. From germline, CDR1 is LNHNV and CDR2 YYDKDF (reference sequence). The CDR3 DNA is TGTGCCACCAGCAGAGCCTATTACGGGATCACTGAAGCTTTCTTT. The encoded protein is CATSRAYYGITEAFF.

The rearrangement links TRBV30 to TRBJ1-2; 7 nucleotides agree with TRBD1. Germline lookup yields CDR1 GTSNPN and CDR2 SVGIG (reference sequence). Germline trimming cut 4 bases from V and 2 bases from J; bases unmatched to any gene: 10. The CDR3 has 15 amino acids. CDR3 region: CAWNLPGQVNYGYTF. CDR3 sequence (DNA): TGTGCCTGGAATTTACCCGGACAGGTGAACTATGGCTACACCTTC.

This chain links TRBV21-1 with TRBJ1-1; TRBD1, the table's D call, was not compared with the DNA. TRBV21-1 is a pseudogene. This CDR3 comprises 14 residues. The CDR3 bases are TGTGCCAGCAGCAGGACAGGTACTTTAGTGGGGGCTTTCTTT. It encodes CASSRTGTLVGAFF.

The chain has TRBV5-4 and TRBJ2-1; the match to TRBD2 covers 11 bases. Trimming cost V 4 bases and J 4 bases; bases outside gene matches: 4. This CDR3 is built from 15 residues. Germline V CDR1 and CDR2: SGHNT, YYREEE (reference sequence). CDR3 sequence: CASSLSGGAYNEQFF. CDR3 nucleotide sequence: TGTGCCAGCAGCCTTAGCGGGGGGGCGTACAATGAGCAGTTCTTC.

The V call is TRBV5-6, the J call TRBJ1-1; tentative D call: TRBD1 (5 bases). CDR3 length: 13 amino acids. The germline CDR1 and CDR2 sequences are SGHDT and YYEEEE. Trimming removed 7 bases from V and 6 bases from J, with 16 bases in between. The DNA for the CDR3 is TGTGCCAGCGACAGACGGGAGGATCCTGAAGCTTTCTTT. Encoded protein: CASDRREDPEAFF.

This chain uses TRBV25-1 with TRBJ2-7; the D gene is possibly TRBD1 (5 bases). The CDR3 runs to 15 residues. V was trimmed by 3 bases and J by 3 bases, leaving 15 bases between them. The germline V gene encodes CDR1 MGHDK and CDR2 SYGVNS. The CDR3 here is CASSELSTGYYEQYF. CDR3 coding DNA: TGTGCCAGCAGTGAGCTCTCTACAGGATACTACGAGCAGTACTTC.

The CDR3 DNA sequence: TGTGCCAGCAGTCGGGGGACAGCGAACCCAACTAATGAAAAACTGTTTTTT. It encodes CASSRGTANPTNEKLFF. The V gene is TRBV6-2 or TRBV6-3, the J gene TRBJ1-4; 7 bases align to TRBD1. Germline CDR1 MNHEY, CDR2 SVGEGT. The junction had 9 bases not matched to a gene; V was cut back by 5 bases and J by 0 bases. CDR3 length: 17 amino acids.

The chain is built from TRBV6-5 and TRBJ2-7; TRBD2 aligns across 9 bases. The CDR3 length is 14 residues. CDR1 is MNHEY and CDR2 is SVGAGI in the germline V gene. V shed 10 bases, J shed 0 bases, and the junction held 7 bases outside the gene matches. The CDR3 region is CAISGLASSYEQYF. In nucleotides, the CDR3 is TGTGCCATCAGCGGACTAGCGAGCTCCTACGAGCAGTACTTC.

The chain joins TRBV14 to TRBJ2-7; 7 nucleotides agree with TRBD1. The germline V gene encodes CDR1 SGHDN and CDR2 FVKESK. The V segment lost 2 bases and the J segment 3 bases; nucleotides outside the gene matches: 1. The CDR3 loop spans 13 amino acids. The CDR3 protein is CASSQRDSYEQYF. For the CDR3, the DNA is TGTGCCAGCAGCCAACGGGACAGCTACGAGCAGTACTTC.

J is TRBJ2-6 and V is TRBV6-2 or TRBV6-3; possibly TRBD1 for D (5 bases). Trimming left V 2 bases short and J 1 base short, with 15 bases between. The CDR3 extends over 18 amino acids. The V gene's germline CDR1 is MNHEY and CDR2 SVGEGT. CDR3 coding DNA: TGTGCCAGCAGTTACACTCTAGGGGTGGGGTCTGGGGCCAACGTCCTGACTTTC. Its protein product is CASSYTLGVGSGANVLTF.

The chain carries TRBV6-1 and TRBJ1-1, with TRBD1 identical over 8 bases. From germline, CDR1 is MNHNS and CDR2 SASEGT. J gave up 11 bases and V 10 bases, and 18 bases lay outside the gene matches. This CDR3 is built from 14 residues. The CDR3 DNA sequence: TGTGCCATCAAGATGGGACAGGCCGGTGGGAAGGCTTTCTTT. Translated: CAIKMGQAGGKAFF.

This chain connects TRBV27 to TRBJ1-1, with D unclear. V was shortened by 3 bases and J by 1 base, with 9 bases between the two germline ends. The CDR3 has 14 amino acids. Germline V CDR1 and CDR2: MNHEY, SMNVEV (reference sequence). The CDR3 region is CASSFRGQNTEAFF. In nucleotides, the CDR3 is TGTGCCAGCAGTTTCCGCGGCCAGAACACTGAAGCTTTCTTT.

V and J are TRBV19 and TRBJ1-2; 8 nucleotides line up with TRBD1. The V segment lost 4 bases and the J segment 7 bases; nucleotides outside the gene matches: 8. Germline V gene sequence: CDR1 LNHDA, CDR2 SQIVND (reference sequence). This CDR3 spans 14 amino acids. The CDR3 is CASSRKDRAVGYTF. DNA for the CDR3: TGTGCCAGTAGTAGAAAGGACAGGGCTGTTGGCTACACCTTC. Variable domain in full (rest from reference TRBV19 and TRBJ1-2): DGGITQSPKYLFRKEGQNVTLSCEQNLNHDAMYWYRQDPGQGLRLIYYSQIVNDFQKGDIAEGYSVSREKKESFPLTVTSAQKNPTAFYLCASSRKDRAVGYTFGSGTRLTVV.

The chain carries TRBV7-2 and TRBJ2-7, with no clear D. Germline V gives CDR1 SGHTA, CDR2 FQGNSA. Trimming left V 5 bases short and J 0 bases short, with 14 bases between. The CDR3 is 15 amino acids. CDR3 in amino acids: CASSKEPTPSYEQYF. The CDR3 coding sequence is TGTGCCAGCAGCAAAGAGCCTACCCCCTCCTACGAGCAGTACTTC.

The CDR3 DNA follows: TGTGCCAGCAGTTCCGGGGGAAGACCCGACTACGAGCAGTACTTC. Its translation: CASSSGGRPDYEQYF. The chain combines TRBV6-2 or TRBV6-3 with TRBJ2-7; weak D call: TRBD2 (6 bases). Per germline, CDR1 MNHEY and CDR2 SVGEGT. V shed 4 bases and J shed 3 bases, with 16 bases lying between them. The length of the CDR3 is 15 residues.

The chain's CDR3 is CASAESTDTQYF. CDR3 DNA sequence: TGTGCTAGTGCCGAGTCCACAGATACGCAGTATTTT. The J gene is TRBJ2-3, the V gene TRBV12-5; no clear D. CDR3 size: 12 residues. Germline CDR1 LGHNT, CDR2 FRNRAP. Trimming removed 7 bases from V and 2 bases from J, with 7 bases in between.

This clone was found once. The gene calls are TRBV5-1 and TRBJ2-2; 8 bases match TRBD1. The CDR3 is 14 amino acids. J was trimmed by 3 bases and V by 3 bases; bases with no gene match: 1. Germline CDR1 SGHRS, CDR2 YFSETQ. The CDR3 loop is CASSWGQDTGELFF. CDR3 nucleotide sequence: TGCGCCAGCAGCTGGGGACAGGACACCGGGGAGCTGTTTTTT.

V usage is TRBV7-3 and J usage is TRBJ2-2; no definite D call. The germline V gene encodes CDR1 SGHTA and CDR2 FQGTGA. The CDR3 has 12 residues. Trimming cost V 5 bases and J 6 bases, with 7 bases left between them. CDR3 bases: TGTGCCAGCAGCCGAGGTCCCGGGGAGCTGTTTTTT. Protein product: CASSRGPGELFF.

V usage is TRBV6-5 and J usage is TRBJ1-2; perhaps TRBD1 as D (6 bases). Trimming cost V 2 bases and J 4 bases, with 14 bases left between them. CDR3 length: 15 residues. Germline lookup yields CDR1 MNHEY and CDR2 SVGAGI. The CDR3: CASSYGMTGSYGYTF. DNA for the CDR3: TGTGCCAGCAGTTACGGGATGACAGGTTCCTATGGCTACACCTTC.

The genes are TRBV6-5 and TRBJ1-1; 7 bases map to TRBD1. The CDR3 length is 14 residues. CDR1 MNHEY and CDR2 SVGAGI come from the germline V gene. J was trimmed by 3 bases and V by 5 bases; bases with no gene match: 6. The CDR3 region is CASSRTGLDTEAFF. Here the CDR3 DNA reads TGTGCCAGCAGTCGGACAGGTCTAGACACTGAAGCTTTCTTT.

The genes are TRBV4-3 and TRBJ1-2; D might be TRBD1 (6 bases). CDR3 size: 15 residues. V dropped 4 bases and J dropped 8 bases, with 20 bases sitting between them. The germline V gene has CDR1 LGHNA and CDR2 YSLEER. CDR3 nucleotides: TGCGCCAGCAGCCGGGTCTCGGGGGGCTCGCGCGGCTACACCTTC. Translated, it gives CASSRVSGGSRGYTF.

This sequence joins TRBV19 and TRBJ1-3; TRBD1 agrees at 10 bases. CDR1 and CDR2 (germline): LNHDA, SQIVND (reference sequence). The CDR3 is 17 residues long. Losses at the gene ends were 0 bases for V and 0 bases for J; bases not matched to a gene: 2. This chain's CDR3 is CASSIEGTGDSGNTIYF. The CDR3 DNA follows: TGTGCCAGTAGTATAGAAGGGACAGGGGACTCTGGAAACACCATATATTTT. The whole variable domain, filled in from reference TRBV19 and TRBJ1-3, reads DGGITQSPKYLFRKEGQNVTLSCEQNLNHDAMYWYRQDPGQGLRLIYYSQIVNDFQKGDIAEGYSVSREKKESFPLTVTSAQKNPTAFYLCASSIEGTGDSGNTIYFGEGSWLTVV.

The count of this clone is one. V is TRBV11-3 and J is TRBJ1-1, with TRBD1 matching over 11 bases. The CDR3 contains 14 residues. Germline V gene lookup returns CDR1 SGHNT and CDR2 YENEEA. V was clipped by 3 bases and J by 3 bases; unmatched bases: 0. The CDR3 nucleotides read TGTGCCAGCAGCTTGGGACAGGGGGACACTGAAGCTTTCTTT. Translation gives CASSLGQGDTEAFF.

This rearrangement joins TRBV18 to TRBJ2-1; D gene unclear. The CDR3 has 15 residues. CDR1 and CDR2 from the germline V gene are KGHSH and LQKENI. Trimming shortened V by 2 bases and J by 1 base, and 9 bases separated the two germline ends. The CDR3 sequence: CASSPNLVSYNEQFF. The CDR3 nucleotides read TGTGCCAGCTCACCAAATCTAGTATCCTACAATGAGCAGTTCTTC.